These T cell receptor beta chains were read from a single sample in a study of blood T cell repertoires in COVID-19. TCRdb keeps only in-frame clones here, not all; method: immunoSEQ multiplex PCR. Of under 95,000 clones listed, roughly 85% are singletons. Sample: peripheral blood. The receptors stem from a man aged 60 to 69 with active or convalescent COVID-19. Both conserved end residues are part of each CDR3. D genes are given only for firm matches. Clone size appears in some rows only: once, few, many, or a class for an expanded clone.

D	V	size	J	CDR3	DNA
.	TRBV5-1	.	TRBJ2-3	CASSSGVASTDTQYF	TGCGCCAGCAGCTCAGGGGTTGCTAGCACAGATACGCAGTATTTT
TRBD1	TRBV30	.	TRBJ1-5	CAWSEGATNQPQHF	TGTGCCTGGAGTGAGGGGGCGACCAATCAGCCCCAGCATTTT
.	TRBV11-1	.	TRBJ2-7	CASSSKERYSYEQYF	TGTGCCAGCAGCTCAAAAGAGCGGTACTCCTACGAGCAGTACTTC
.	TRBV30	once	TRBJ1-6	CAWTWGANSPLHF	TGTGCCTGGACGTGGGGAGCCAATTCACCCCTCCACTTT
TRBD1	TRBV7-2	.	TRBJ2-5	CASSLGTGYAETQYF	TGTGCCAGCAGCTTAGGGACAGGCTACGCGGAGACCCAGTACTTC
.	TRBV10-3	.	TRBJ1-5	CAISEEGRRNQPQHF	TGTGCCATCAGTGAGGAGGGAAGAAGGAATCAGCCCCAGCATTTT
TRBD2	TRBV4-2	few	TRBJ2-3	CASSQDAGGESDTQYF	TGTGCCAGCAGCCAAGATGCCGGGGGGGAATCGGATACGCAGTATTTT
TRBD2	TRBV4-1	.	TRBJ2-1	CASSQVGTRRYEQFF	TGCGCCAGCAGCCAAGTCGGGACTAGACGGTATGAGCAGTTCTTC
.	TRBV2	.	TRBJ2-7	CASRGGGRYEQYF	TGTGCCAGCAGAGGCGGTGGGAGGTACGAGCAGTACTTC
.	TRBV5-4	.	TRBJ1-2	CASSSDRFYGYTF	TGTGCCAGCAGCAGCGACAGGTTCTATGGCTACACCTTC
TRBD2	TRBV19	.	TRBJ2-3	CASSTVRGNTDTQYF	TGTGCCAGTAGTACCGTGCGGGGGAACACAGATACGCAGTATTTT
TRBD1	TRBV6-5	.	TRBJ1-2	CASKAQGGLGYTF	TGTGCCAGCAAGGCTCAGGGGGGTTTAGGCTACACCTTC
.	TRBV5-4	.	TRBJ2-7	CASSQRSSYEQYF	TGTGCCAGCAGCCAAAGGAGCTCCTACGAGCAGTACTTC
.	TRBV10-3	.	TRBJ1-2	CAISQAGGAYGYTF	TGTGCCATCAGCCAAGCCGGCGGGGCCTATGGCTACACCTTC
TRBD2	TRBV7-9	.	TRBJ2-5	CASSLVTSGLQETQYF	TGTGCCAGCAGCTTAGTGACTAGCGGCTTACAAGAGACCCAGTACTTC
.	TRBV3-1/TRBV3-2	.	TRBJ1-1	CASSPFDGGTEAFF	TGTGCCAGCAGCCCTTTCGACGGGGGCACTGAAGCTTTCTTT
TRBD2	TRBV25-1	.	TRBJ2-7	CATYGLGVAGGLQMYF	TGTGCCACCTACGGCTTAGGGGTAGCGGGGGGGCTCCAGATGTACTTC
.	TRBV7-2	few	TRBJ1-3	CASSSPNRAGNTIYF	TGTGCCAGCAGCTCCCCAAACAGGGCTGGAAACACCATATATTTT
.	TRBV7-2	.	TRBJ1-5	CASTLSLNQPQHF	TGTGCCAGCACTCTAAGCCTCAATCAGCCCCAGCATTTT
.	TRBV5-1	.	TRBJ1-5	CASRPDSVGNQPQHF	TGCGCCAGCAGACCCGACTCGGTTGGCAATCAGCCCCAGCATTTT
TRBD2	TRBV7-8	.	TRBJ2-1	CASSPGTSGGGEQFF	TGTGCCAGCAGCCCTGGGACTAGCGGTGGGGGTGAGCAGTTCTTC
.	TRBV11-2	.	TRBJ1-2	CASSSREKGDYGYTF	TGTGCCAGCAGCTCCAGGGAAAAGGGCGACTATGGCTACACCTTC